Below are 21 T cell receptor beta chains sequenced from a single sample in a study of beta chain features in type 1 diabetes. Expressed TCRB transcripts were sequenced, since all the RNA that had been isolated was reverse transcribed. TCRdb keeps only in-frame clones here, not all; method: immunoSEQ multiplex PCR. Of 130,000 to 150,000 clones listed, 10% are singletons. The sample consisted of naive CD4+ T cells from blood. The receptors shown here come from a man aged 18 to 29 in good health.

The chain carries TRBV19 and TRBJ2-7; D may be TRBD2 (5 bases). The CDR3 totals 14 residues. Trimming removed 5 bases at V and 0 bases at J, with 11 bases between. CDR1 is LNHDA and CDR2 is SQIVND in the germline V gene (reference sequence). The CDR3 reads CASSASGSSYEQYF. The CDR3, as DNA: TGTGCCAGTAGTGCCAGCGGATCCTCCTACGAGCAGTACTTC.

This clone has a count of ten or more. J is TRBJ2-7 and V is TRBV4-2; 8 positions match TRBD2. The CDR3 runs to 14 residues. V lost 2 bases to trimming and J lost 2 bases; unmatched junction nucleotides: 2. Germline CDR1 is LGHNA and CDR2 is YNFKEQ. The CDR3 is CASSQQTSAYEQYF. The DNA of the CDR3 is TGTGCCAGCAGCCAACAGACTAGCGCCTACGAGCAGTACTTC.

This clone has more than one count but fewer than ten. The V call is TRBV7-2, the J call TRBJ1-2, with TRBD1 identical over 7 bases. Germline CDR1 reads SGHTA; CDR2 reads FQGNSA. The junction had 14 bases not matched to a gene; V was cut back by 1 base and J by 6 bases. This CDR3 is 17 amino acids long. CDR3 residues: CASSLGIGGPPLDGYTF. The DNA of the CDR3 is TGTGCCAGCAGCTTAGGGATAGGGGGCCCGCCGTTGGATGGCTACACCTTC.

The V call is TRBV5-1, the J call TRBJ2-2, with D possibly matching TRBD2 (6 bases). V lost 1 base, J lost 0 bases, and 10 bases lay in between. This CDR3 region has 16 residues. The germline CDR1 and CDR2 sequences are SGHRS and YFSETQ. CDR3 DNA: TGCGCCAGCAGCTTGTTCGGGAGCTCGAACACCGGGGAGCTGTTTTTT. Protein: CASSLFGSSNTGELFF.

The CDR3 loop reads CAISDGTGTINEKLFF. CDR3 coding DNA: TGTGCCATCAGTGATGGGACAGGGACGATTAATGAAAAACTGTTTTTT. The chain recombines TRBV10-3 with TRBJ1-4; 9 bases fit TRBD1. Germline V gene data show CDR1 as ENHRY and CDR2 as SYGVKD. The V gene end was trimmed by 3 bases and the J gene end by 4 bases; junction bases not matched to a gene: 6. This CDR3 is built from 16 residues.

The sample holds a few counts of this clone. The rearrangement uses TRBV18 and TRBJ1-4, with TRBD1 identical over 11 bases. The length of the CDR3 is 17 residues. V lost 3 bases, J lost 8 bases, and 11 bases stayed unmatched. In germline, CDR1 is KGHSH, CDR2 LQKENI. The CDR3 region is CASSPLPPGQGGEKLFF. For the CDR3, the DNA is TGTGCCAGCTCACCCCTCCCCCCGGGACAGGGGGGGGAAAAACTGTTTTTT.

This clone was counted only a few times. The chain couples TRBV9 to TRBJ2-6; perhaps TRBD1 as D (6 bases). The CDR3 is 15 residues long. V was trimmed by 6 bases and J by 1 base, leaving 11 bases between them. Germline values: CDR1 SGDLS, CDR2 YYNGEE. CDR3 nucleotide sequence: TGTGCCAGCACCCCAAGGGGGTCTGGGGCCAACGTCCTGACTTTC. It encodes CASTPRGSGANVLTF. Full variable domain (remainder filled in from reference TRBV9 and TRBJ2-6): DSGVTQTPKHLITATGQRVTLRCSPRSGDLSVYWYQQSLDQGLQFLIQYYNGEERAKGNILERFSAQQFPDLHSELNLSSLELGDSALYFCASTPRGSGANVLTFGAGSRLTVL.

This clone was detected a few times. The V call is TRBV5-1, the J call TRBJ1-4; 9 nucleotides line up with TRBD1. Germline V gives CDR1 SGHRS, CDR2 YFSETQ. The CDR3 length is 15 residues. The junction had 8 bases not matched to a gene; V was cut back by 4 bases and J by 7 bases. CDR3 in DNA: TGCGCCAGCAGCACAACAGGGGGCGCGGGTGAAAAACTGTTTTTT. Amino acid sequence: CASSTTGGAGEKLFF.

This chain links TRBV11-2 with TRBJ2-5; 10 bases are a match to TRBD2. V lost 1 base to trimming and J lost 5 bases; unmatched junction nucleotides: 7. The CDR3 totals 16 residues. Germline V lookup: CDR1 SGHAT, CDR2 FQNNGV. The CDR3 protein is CASSLVVSGGAETQYF. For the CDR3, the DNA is TGTGCCAGCAGCTTAGTCGTGAGCGGGGGGGCCGAGACCCAGTACTTC.

The CDR3 sequence is CASSQDRGTSNTGELFF. Written as DNA, the CDR3 is TGCGCCAGCAGCCAAGACCGCGGAACTTCGAACACCGGGGAGCTGTTTTTT. V gene TRBV4-1 combines with J gene TRBJ2-2, with no clear D. CDR3 length: 17 residues. Trimming took 0 bases from V and 0 from J, leaving 11 bases between them. The germline V gene encodes CDR1 MGHRA and CDR2 YSYEKL.

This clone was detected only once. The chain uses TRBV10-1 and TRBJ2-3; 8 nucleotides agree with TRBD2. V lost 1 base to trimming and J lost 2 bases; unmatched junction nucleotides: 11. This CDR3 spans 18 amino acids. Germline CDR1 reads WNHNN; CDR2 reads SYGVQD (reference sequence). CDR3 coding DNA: TGCGCCAGCAGTGAGTTTAGCGGGGCCAACGCACCCACAGATACGCAGTATTTT. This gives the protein CASSEFSGANAPTDTQYF.

The chain's CDR3 is CASRRGGAVNEQFF. The CDR3 nucleotides are TGCGCCAGCAGAAGGGGGGGGGCCGTGAATGAGCAGTTCTTC. The chain uses TRBV4-1 and TRBJ2-1; possibly TRBD2 for D (7 bases). The CDR3 runs 14 residues. The V end lost 6 bases, the J end lost 7 bases, and 16 bases lay between the germline ends. Germline CDR1 reads MGHRA; CDR2 reads YSYEKL.

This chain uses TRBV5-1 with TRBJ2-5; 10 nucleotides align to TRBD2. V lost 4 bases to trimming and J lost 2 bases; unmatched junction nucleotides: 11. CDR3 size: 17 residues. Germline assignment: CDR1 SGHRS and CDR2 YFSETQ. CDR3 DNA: TGCGCCAGCAGCGACAGAATCGGGACTAGCGTTCAAGAGACCCAGTACTTC. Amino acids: CASSDRIGTSVQETQYF. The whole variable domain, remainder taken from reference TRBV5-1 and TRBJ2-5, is KAGVTQTPRYLIKTRGQQVTLSCSPISGHRSVSWYQQTPGQGLQFLFEYFSETQRNKGNFPGRFSGRQFSNSRSEMNVSTLELGDSALYLCASSDRIGTSVQETQYFGPGTRLLVL.

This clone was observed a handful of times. The CDR3 DNA follows: TGTGCCAGCAGCCAAAGACTACTAGCGGGGGGTCAAGAGACCCAGTACTTC. It is translated as CASSQRLLAGGQETQYF. The chain employs TRBV14 and TRBJ2-5, with 12 bases that match TRBD2. CDR1 is SGHDN and CDR2 is FVKESK in the germline V gene. Trimming took 2 bases from V and 2 from J; bases not matched to a gene: 6. The CDR3 is made up of 17 amino acids.

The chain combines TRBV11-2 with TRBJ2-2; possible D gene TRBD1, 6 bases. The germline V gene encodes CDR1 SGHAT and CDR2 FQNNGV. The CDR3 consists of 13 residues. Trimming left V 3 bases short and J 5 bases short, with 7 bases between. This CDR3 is CASSFRGTGELFF. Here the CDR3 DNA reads TGTGCCAGCAGCTTCAGGGGTACCGGGGAGCTGTTTTTT.

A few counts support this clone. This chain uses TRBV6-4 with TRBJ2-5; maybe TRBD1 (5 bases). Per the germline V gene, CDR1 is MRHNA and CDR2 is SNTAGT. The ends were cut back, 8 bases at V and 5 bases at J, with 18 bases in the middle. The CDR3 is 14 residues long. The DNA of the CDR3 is TGTGCCAGCGCCCCTCGGGTTGACAGCGAGACCCAGTACTTC. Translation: CASAPRVDSETQYF.

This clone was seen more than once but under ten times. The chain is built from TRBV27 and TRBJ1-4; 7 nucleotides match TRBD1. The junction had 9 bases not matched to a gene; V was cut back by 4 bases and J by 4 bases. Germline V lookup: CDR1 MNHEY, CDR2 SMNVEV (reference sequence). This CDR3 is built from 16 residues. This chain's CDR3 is CASSWGQPLFNEKLFF. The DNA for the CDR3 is TGTGCCAGCAGTTGGGGACAGCCTCTATTTAATGAAAAACTGTTTTTT.

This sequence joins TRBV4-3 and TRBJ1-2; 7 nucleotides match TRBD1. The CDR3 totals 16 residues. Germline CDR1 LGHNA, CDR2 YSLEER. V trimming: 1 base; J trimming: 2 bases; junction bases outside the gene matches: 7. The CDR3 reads CASSQVGQARNYGYTF. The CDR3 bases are TGCGCCAGCAGCCAAGTAGGACAGGCTCGGAACTATGGCTACACCTTC.

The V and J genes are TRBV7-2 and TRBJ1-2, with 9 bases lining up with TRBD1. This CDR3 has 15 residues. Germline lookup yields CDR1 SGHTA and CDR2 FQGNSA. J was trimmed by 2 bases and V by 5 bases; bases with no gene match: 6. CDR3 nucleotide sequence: TGTGCCAGCAGCAGGGATGGACAGGGGAACTATGGCTACACCTTC. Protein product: CASSRDGQGNYGYTF.

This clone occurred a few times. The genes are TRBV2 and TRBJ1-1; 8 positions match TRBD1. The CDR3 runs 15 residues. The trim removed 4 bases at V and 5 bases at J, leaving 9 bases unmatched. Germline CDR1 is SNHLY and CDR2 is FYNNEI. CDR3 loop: CASSALTGEGTEAFF. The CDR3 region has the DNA TGTGCCAGCAGTGCATTGACAGGGGAGGGGACTGAAGCTTTCTTT.

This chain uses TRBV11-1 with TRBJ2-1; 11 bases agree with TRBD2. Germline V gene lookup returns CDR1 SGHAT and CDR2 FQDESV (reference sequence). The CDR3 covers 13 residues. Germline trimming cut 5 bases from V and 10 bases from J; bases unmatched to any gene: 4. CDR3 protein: CASSQRLAGEQFF. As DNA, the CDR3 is TGTGCCAGCAGCCAGAGACTAGCGGGGGAGCAGTTCTTC.